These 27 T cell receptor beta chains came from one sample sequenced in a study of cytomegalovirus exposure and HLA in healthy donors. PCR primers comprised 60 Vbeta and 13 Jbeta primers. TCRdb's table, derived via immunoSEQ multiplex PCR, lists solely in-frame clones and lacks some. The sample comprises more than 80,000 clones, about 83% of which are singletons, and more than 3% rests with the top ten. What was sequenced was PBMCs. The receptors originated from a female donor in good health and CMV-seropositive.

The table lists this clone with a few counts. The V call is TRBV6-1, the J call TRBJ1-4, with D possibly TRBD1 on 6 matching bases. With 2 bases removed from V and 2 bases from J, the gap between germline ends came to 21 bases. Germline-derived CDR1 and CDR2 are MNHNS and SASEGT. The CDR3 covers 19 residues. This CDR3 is CASSEPTGSVRTTNEKLFF. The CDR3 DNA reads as TGTGCCAGCAGTGAACCGACAGGTTCGGTGCGTACGACTAATGAAAAACTGTTTTTT.

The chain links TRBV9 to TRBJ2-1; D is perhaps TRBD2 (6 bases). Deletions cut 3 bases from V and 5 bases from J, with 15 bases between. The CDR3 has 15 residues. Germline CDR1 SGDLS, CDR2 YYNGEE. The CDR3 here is CASSGPGVYHNEQFF. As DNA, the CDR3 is TGTGCCAGCAGCGGACCGGGAGTTTACCACAATGAGCAGTTCTTC.

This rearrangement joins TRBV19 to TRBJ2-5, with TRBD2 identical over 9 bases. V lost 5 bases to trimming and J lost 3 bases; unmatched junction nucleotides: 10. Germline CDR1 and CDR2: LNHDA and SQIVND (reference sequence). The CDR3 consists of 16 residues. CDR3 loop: CASSPRGRGGEETQYF. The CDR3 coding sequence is TGTGCCAGTAGTCCCCGCGGGAGGGGGGGCGAAGAGACCCAGTACTTC.

In DNA form, the CDR3 reads TGTGCCAGCAGCGTAGGGACAGGGGACGTTGAAGCTTTCTTT. Translating gives CASSVGTGDVEAFF. The rearrangement uses TRBV9 and TRBJ1-1, with 9 bases aligning to TRBD1. J lost 7 bases, V lost 0 bases, and 4 bases had no gene match. Germline CDR1 and CDR2: SGDLS and YYNGEE. The CDR3 covers 14 residues.

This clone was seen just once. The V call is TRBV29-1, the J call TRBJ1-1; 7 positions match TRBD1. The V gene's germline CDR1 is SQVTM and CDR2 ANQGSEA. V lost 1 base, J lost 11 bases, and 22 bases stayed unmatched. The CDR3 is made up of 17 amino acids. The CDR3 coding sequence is TGCAGCGTTGAAGTCCCCTTCTTAAACAGGGGTTTAGGCTTGGCTTTCTTT. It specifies CSVEVPFLNRGLGLAFF. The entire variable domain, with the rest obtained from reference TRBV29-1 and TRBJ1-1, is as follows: SAVISQKPSRDICQRGTSLTIQCQVDSQVTMMFWYRQQPGQSLTLIATANQGSEATYESGFVIDKFPISRPNLTFSTLTVSNMSPEDSSIYLCSVEVPFLNRGLGLAFFGQGTRLTVV.

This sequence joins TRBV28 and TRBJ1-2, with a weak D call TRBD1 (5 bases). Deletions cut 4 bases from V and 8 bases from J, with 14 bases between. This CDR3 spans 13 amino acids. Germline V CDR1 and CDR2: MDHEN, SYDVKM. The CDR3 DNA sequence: TGTGCCAGCAGTTGGCCGCAGGGCCGGGGCTACACCTTC. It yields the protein CASSWPQGRGYTF.

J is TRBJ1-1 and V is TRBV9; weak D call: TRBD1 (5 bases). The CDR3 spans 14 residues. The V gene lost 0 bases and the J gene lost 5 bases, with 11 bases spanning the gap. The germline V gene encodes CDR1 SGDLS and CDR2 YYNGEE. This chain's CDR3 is CASSVEGRGTEAFF. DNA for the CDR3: TGTGCCAGCAGCGTAGAAGGCCGGGGGACTGAAGCTTTCTTT. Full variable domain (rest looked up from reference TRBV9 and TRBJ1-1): DSGVTQTPKHLITATGQRVTLRCSPRSGDLSVYWYQQSLDQGLQFLIQYYNGEERAKGNILERFSAQQFPDLHSELNLSSLELGDSALYFCASSVEGRGTEAFFGQGTRLTVV.

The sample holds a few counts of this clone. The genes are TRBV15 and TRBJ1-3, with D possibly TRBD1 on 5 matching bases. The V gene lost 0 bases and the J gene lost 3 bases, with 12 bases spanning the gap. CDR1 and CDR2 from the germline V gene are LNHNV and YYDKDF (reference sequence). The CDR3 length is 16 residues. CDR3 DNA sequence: TGTGCCACCAGCAGAGATGAGACAGTCTTTGGAAACACCATATATTTT. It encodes CATSRDETVFGNTIYF.

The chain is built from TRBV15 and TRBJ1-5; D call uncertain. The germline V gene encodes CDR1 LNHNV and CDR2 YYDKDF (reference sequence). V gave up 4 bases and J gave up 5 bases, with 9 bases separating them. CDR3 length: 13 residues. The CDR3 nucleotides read TGTGCCACCAGCAAGAGGGAGGATCAGCCCCAGCATTTT. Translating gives CATSKREDQPQHF.

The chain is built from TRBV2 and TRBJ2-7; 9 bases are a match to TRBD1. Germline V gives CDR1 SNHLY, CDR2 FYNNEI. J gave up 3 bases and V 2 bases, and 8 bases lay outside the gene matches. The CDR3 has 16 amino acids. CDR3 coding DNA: TGTGCCAGCAGTGAATACCCAACAGGGGGCCTCTACGAGCAGTACTTC. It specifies CASSEYPTGGLYEQYF.

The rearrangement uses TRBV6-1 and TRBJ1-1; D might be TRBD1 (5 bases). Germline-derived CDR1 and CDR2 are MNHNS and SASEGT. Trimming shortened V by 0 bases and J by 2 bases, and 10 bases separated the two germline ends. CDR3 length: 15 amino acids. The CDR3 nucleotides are TGTGCCAGCAGTGAAGCTTTTGGGGCCAACACTGAAGCTTTCTTT. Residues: CASSEAFGANTEAFF.

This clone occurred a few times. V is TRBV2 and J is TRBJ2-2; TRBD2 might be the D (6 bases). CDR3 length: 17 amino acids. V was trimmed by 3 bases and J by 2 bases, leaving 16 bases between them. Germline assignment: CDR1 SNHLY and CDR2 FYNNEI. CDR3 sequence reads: CASSDPGLASNTGELFF. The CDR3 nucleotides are TGTGCCAGCAGTGACCCCGGCCTAGCGTCTAACACCGGGGAGCTGTTTTTT.

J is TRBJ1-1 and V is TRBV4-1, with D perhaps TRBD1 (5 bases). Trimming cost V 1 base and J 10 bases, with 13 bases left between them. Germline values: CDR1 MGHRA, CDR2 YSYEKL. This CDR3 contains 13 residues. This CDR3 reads CASSQGGGDGAFF. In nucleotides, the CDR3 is TGCGCCAGCAGCCAAGGGGGAGGGGACGGAGCTTTCTTT.

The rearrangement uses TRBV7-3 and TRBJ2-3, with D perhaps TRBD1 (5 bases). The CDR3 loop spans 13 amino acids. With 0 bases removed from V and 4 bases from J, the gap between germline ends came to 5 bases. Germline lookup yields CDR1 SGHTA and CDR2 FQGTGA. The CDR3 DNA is TGTGCCAGCAGCTTAACAGGGGCAGATACGCAGTATTTT. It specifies CASSLTGADTQYF.

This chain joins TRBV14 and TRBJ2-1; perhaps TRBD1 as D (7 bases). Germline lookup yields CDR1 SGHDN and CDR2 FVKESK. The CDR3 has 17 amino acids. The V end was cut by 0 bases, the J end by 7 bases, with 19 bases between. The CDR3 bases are TGTGCCAGCAGCCAAGAACCCAGGGGGGCCCCTAAGAATGAGCAGTTCTTC. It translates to CASSQEPRGAPKNEQFF. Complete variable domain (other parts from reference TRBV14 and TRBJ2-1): EAGVTQFPSHSVIEKGQTVTLRCDPISGHDNLYWYRRVMGKEIKFLLHFVKESKQDESGMPNNRFLAERTGGTYSTLKVQPAELEDSGVYFCASSQEPRGAPKNEQFFGPGTRLTVL.

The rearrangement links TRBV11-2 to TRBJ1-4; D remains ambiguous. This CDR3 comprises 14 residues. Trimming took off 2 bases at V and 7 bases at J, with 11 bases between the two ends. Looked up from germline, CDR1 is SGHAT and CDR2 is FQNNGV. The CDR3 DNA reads TGTGCCAGCAGCTTATCGGGGTGGGGTGAAAAACTGTTTTTT. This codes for CASSLSGWGEKLFF.

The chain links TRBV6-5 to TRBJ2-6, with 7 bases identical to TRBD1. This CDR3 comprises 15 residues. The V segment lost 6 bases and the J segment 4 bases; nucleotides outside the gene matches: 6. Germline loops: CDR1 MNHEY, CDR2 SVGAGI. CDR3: CASSLRGSGANVLTF. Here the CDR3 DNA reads TGTGCCAGCAGCCTCAGGGGGTCAGGGGCCAACGTCCTGACTTTC.

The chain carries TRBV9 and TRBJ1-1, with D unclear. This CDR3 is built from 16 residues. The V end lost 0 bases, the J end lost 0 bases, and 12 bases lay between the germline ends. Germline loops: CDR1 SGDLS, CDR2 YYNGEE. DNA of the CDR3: TGTGCCAGCAGCGTAGGTAGCGACACCATGAACACTGAAGCTTTCTTT. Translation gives CASSVGSDTMNTEAFF.

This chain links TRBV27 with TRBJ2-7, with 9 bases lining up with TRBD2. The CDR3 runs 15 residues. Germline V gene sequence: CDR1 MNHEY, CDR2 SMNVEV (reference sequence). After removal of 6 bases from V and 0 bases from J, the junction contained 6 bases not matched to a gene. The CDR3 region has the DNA TGTGCCAGCAGCCTTCGAGCGGGGGGCTCCTACGAGCAGTACTTC. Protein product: CASSLRAGGSYEQYF.

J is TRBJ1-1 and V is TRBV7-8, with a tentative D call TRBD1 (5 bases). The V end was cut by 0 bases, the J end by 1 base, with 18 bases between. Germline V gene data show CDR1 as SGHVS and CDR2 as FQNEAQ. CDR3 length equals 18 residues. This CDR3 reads CASSLAREILGPNTEAFF. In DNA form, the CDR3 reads TGTGCCAGCAGCTTAGCGAGAGAAATTTTGGGGCCGAACACTGAAGCTTTCTTT.

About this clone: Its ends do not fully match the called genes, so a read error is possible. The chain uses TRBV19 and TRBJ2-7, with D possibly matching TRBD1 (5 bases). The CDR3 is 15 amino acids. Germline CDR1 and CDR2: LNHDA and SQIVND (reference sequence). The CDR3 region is CPSSIGAGPFYEQYF. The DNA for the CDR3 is TGTCCCAGTAGTATTGGGGCAGGCCCGTTCTACGAGCAGTACTTC.

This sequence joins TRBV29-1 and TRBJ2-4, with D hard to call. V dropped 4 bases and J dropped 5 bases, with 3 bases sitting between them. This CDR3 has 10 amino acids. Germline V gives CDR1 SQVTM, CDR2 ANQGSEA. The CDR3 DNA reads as TGCAGCGTTGCGGAAAACATTCAGTACTTC. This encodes CSVAENIQYF.

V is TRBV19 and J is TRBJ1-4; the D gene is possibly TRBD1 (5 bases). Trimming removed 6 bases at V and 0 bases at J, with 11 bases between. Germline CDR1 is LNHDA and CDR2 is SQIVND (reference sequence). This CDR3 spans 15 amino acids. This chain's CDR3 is CASRSGAATNEKLFF. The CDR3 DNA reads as TGTGCCAGTAGGAGCGGGGCAGCAACTAATGAAAAACTGTTTTTT.

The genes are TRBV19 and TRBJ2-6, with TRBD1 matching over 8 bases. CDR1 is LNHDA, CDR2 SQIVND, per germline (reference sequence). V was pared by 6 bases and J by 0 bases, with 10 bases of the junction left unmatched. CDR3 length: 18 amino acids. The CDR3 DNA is TGTGCCAGTAGACCCACAGGGGGTCCCTACTCTGGGGCCAACGTCCTGACTTTC. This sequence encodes CASRPTGGPYSGANVLTF.

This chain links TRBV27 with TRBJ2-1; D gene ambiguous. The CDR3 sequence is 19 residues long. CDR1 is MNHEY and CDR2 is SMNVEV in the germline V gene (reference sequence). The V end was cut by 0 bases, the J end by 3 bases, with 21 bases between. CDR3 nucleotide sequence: TGTGCCAGCAGTTTATCACCCAGCCACAGCCTACTCTTCTACAATGAGCAGTTCTTC. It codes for CASSLSPSHSLLFYNEQFF.

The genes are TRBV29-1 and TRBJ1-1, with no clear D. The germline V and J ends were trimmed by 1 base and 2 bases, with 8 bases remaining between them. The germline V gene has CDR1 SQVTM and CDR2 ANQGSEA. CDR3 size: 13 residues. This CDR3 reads CSVEGAGNTEAFF. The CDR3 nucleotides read TGCAGCGTTGAAGGGGCGGGCAACACTGAAGCTTTCTTT.

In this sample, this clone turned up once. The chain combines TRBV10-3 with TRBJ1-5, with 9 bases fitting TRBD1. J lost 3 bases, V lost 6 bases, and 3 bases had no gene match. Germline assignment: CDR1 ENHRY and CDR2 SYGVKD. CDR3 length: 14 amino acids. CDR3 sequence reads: CAISRDRDNQPQHF. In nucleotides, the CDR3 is TGTGCCATCAGCCGGGACAGGGACAATCAGCCCCAGCATTTT.